A selection of T cell receptor beta chains follows, all from one sample in a study of regulatory T cells in long-lasting Graves disease. TCRdb re-derived calls from the multiplex PCR reads in MiXCR, one entry per CDR3 protein. Of 400,000 to 600,000 distinct CDR3 sequences in the sample, 20% to 25% are singletons; the top ten hold approximately 6.4%. Sequenced material: peripheral blood mononuclear cells (PBMCs), taken when the disease was refractory, from a patient treated with antithyroid drugs. Receptor source: a female donor with Graves disease. Each CDR3 is given with its conserved first and last residue. The D gene is left open where the match is weak. Not all rows give a size; the values are once, few, many and, for expanded clones, a class.

size,V,D,J,DNA,CDR3
few,TRBV20-1,TRBD1,TRBJ2-7,TGCAGTGCCGGGACAGTCACCTACGAGCAGTACTTC,CSAGTVTYEQYF
many,TRBV12-3/TRBV12-4,NA,TRBJ2-5,TGTGCCAGCAGCCCAAGGGGCACGACCGACCAAGAGACCCAGTACTTC,CASSPRGTTDQETQYF
NA,TRBV7-6,TRBD1,TRBJ2-7,TGTGCCAGCAGCCCAGTACGGGACAGGAGGCCCTACGAGCAGTACTTC,CASSPVRDRRPYEQYF
NA,TRBV12-3/TRBV12-4,TRBD1,TRBJ1-2,TGTGCCAGCAGTCTAACCGGGACAGGGACCTATGGCTACACCTTC,CASSLTGTGTYGYTF
few,TRBV29-1,NA,TRBJ2-7,TGCAGCGTTACGACCTACGAGCAGTACTTC,CSVTTYEQYF
NA,TRBV20-1,NA,TRBJ1-1,TGCAGCGCTAGAGATTACGACAGAATCATGAAGACTGAAGCTTTCTTT,CSARDYDRIMKTEAFF
NA,TRBV4-1,NA,TRBJ1-2,TGCGCCAGCAGCCAAGTAGCAGGCACTAACTATGGCTACACCTTC,CASSQVAGTNYGYTF
NA,TRBV7-3,NA,TRBJ2-7,TGTGCCAGCAGTCCGGGACCACCCAGTTACGAGCAGTACTTC,CASSPGPPSYEQYF
few,TRBV6-5,NA,TRBJ2-5,TGTGCCAGCAGTTACTCTTACCGGGCTCACGGAGAGACCCAGTACTTC,CASSYSYRAHGETQYF
many,TRBV29-1,TRBD1,TRBJ1-1,TGCAGCGCCGACGGGACAGGGCGGACTGAAGCTTTCTTT,CSADGTGRTEAFF
NA,TRBV4-1,NA,TRBJ1-2,TGCGCCAGCGGTCAAGATATAGGGGCACGGACACCCCTCCTATATGGCTACACCTTC,CASGQDIGARTPLLYGYTF
NA,TRBV29-1,TRBD2,TRBJ2-7,TGCAGCGTTGTAGTGACTAGCGCGATTGGCGAGCAGTACTTC,CSVVVTSAIGEQYF
few,TRBV19,NA,TRBJ1-2,TGTGCCAGTATGGGGGCGTCGGGCTCCTACACCTTC,CASMGASGSYTF
NA,TRBV10-3,NA,TRBJ2-7,TGTGCCATCAATGCGGGACAGAGAGGCTACGAGCAGTACTTC,CAINAGQRGYEQYF
few,TRBV5-1,NA,TRBJ2-2,TGCGCCAGCAGCTTGGCCGGCGTGGGGTCCGGGGAGCTGTTTTTT,CASSLAGVGSGELFF
many,TRBV12-3/TRBV12-4,NA,TRBJ1-6,TGTGCCAGCAGTTTTATTGGAAGGGGGTATAATTCACCCCTCCACTTT,CASSFIGRGYNSPLHF
NA,TRBV20-1,NA,TRBJ2-4,TGCAGTGCCCGTGGCGTAGAGAGGGGCAAAAACATTCAGTACTTC,CSARGVERGKNIQYF
NA,TRBV25-1,TRBD2,TRBJ2-5,TGTGCCAGCAGTTTACTAGCGGAACAAGAGACCCAGTACTTC,CASSLLAEQETQYF
many,TRBV28,NA,TRBJ2-7,TGTGCCAGCAGTCTACAGGGTTTCGACGAGCAGTACTTC,CASSLQGFDEQYF
many,TRBV9,NA,TRBJ1-4,TGTGCCAGCAGCGTCGATTCGACTAATGAAAAACTGTTTTTT,CASSVDSTNEKLFF
many,TRBV28,TRBD1,TRBJ2-4,TGTGCCAGCAGTTTGTATGGGACAGAGGTAAACATTCAGTACTTC,CASSLYGTEVNIQYF
many,TRBV6-2/TRBV6-3,NA,TRBJ2-7,TGTGCCAGCAGTGAAATACAGGGTCGGGACTACGAGCAGTACTTC,CASSEIQGRDYEQYF
NA,TRBV7-3,TRBD2,TRBJ2-3,TGTGCCAGCAGCTTAGGTCTAGCGGGAGCCGCGGATACGCAGTATTTT,CASSLGLAGAADTQYF
many,TRBV7-9,NA,TRBJ2-7,TGTGCCAGCAGCCAACCACTTTCCTACGAGCAGTACTTC,CASSQPLSYEQYF
many,TRBV28,NA,TRBJ1-6,TGTGCCAGCGGGACCGCGGGGCAGGGTCCCTCACCCCTCCACTTT,CASGTAGQGPSPLHF
many,TRBV5-5,NA,TRBJ2-7,TGTGCCAGCAGATCGACAGGAATCTCCTACGAGCAGTACTTC,CASRSTGISYEQYF
many,TRBV10-3,NA,TRBJ1-2,TGTGCCATCACCCAGTTAGCTAACTATGGCTACACCTTC,CAITQLANYGYTF
few,TRBV5-6,NA,TRBJ2-7,TGTGCCAGCAGCTTCGGGCGACCCCCCCACGAGCAGTACTTC,CASSFGRPPHEQYF
few,TRBV5-6,TRBD1,TRBJ2-7,TGTGCCAGCAGCCCGCCCCGGACAGGGGGCAACGAGCAGTACTTC,CASSPPRTGGNEQYF
many,TRBV28,TRBD1,TRBJ1-1,TGTGCCAGCAGATCCACGGACAGGGCGAACACTGAAGCTTTCTTT,CASRSTDRANTEAFF
many,TRBV12-3/TRBV12-4,NA,TRBJ2-7,TGTGCCAGCAGTCCAGTGGGGAGGGGGCCCAGAAGCTCCTACGAGCAGTACTTC,CASSPVGRGPRSSYEQYF
few,TRBV25-1,NA,TRBJ2-7,TGTGCCAGCAGTGATTTGGGCAGACTTCCCTACGAGCAGTACTTC,CASSDLGRLPYEQYF
NA,TRBV5-6,NA,TRBJ1-5,TGTGCCAGCAGCGCCGGGGATGATCAGCCCCAGCATTTT,CASSAGDDQPQHF
NA,TRBV9,TRBD2,TRBJ2-7,TGTGCCAGCAGCGTAGACCTAGCGGGTGTCTACGAGCAGTACTTC,CASSVDLAGVYEQYF
many,TRBV3-1,NA,TRBJ1-2,TGTGCCAGCAGCCAAGGGGTTGGAACGAGAGGCTACACCTTC,CASSQGVGTRGYTF